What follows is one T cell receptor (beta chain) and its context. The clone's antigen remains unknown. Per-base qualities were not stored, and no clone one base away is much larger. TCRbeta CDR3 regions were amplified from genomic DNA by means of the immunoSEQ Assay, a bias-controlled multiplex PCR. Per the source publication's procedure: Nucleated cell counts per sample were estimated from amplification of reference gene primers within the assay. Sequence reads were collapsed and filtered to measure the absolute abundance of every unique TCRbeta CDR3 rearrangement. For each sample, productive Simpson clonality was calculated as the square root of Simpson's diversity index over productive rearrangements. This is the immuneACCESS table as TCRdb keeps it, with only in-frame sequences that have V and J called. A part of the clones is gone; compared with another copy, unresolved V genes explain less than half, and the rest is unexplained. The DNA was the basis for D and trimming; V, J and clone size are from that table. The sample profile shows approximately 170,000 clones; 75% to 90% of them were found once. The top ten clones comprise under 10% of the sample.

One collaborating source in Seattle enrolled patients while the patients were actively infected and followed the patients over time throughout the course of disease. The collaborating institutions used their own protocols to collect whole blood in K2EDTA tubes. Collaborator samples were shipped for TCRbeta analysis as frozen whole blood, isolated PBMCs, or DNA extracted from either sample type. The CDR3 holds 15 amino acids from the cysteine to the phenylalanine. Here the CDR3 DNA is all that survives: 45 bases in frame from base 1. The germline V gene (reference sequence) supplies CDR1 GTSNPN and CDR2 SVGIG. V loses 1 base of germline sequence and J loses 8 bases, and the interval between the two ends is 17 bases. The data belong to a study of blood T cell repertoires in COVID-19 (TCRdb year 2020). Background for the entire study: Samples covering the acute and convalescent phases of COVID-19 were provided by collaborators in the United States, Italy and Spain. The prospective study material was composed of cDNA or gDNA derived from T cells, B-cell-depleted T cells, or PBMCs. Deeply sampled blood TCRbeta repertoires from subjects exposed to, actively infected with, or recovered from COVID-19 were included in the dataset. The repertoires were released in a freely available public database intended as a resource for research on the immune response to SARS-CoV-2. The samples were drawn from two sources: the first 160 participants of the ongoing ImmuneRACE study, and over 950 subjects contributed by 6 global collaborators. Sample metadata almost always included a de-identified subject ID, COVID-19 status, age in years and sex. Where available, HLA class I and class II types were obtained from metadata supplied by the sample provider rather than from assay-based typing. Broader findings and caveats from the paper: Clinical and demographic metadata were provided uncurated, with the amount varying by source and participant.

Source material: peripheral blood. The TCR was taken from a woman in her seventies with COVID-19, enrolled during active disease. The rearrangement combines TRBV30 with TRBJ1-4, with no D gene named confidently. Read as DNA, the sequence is TGTGCCTGGAGTGCAAGTCGGACTTGGGGAGAAAAACTGTTTTTT. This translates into CAWSASRTWGEKLFF.